These 3 T cell receptor beta chains came from one sample sequenced in a study of blood T cell repertoires in COVID-19. Clones were sequenced by immunoSEQ multiplex PCR, and TCRdb holds only the in-frame ones, with some missing. The sample carries approximately 300,000 clones, around nine tenths recorded once. Sequencing was performed on peripheral blood. The receptors stem from a woman in her 30s with COVID-19, enrolled during active disease.

The chain recombines TRBV6-5 with TRBJ2-4; 7 bases map to TRBD2. Germline assignment: CDR1 MNHEY and CDR2 SVGAGI. V shed 5 bases, J shed 4 bases, and the junction held 2 bases outside the gene matches. The CDR3 consists of 13 residues. CDR3 DNA: TGTGCCAGCAGTATCGGGAGGAAAAACATTCAGTACTTC. This gives the protein CASSIGRKNIQYF.

The J gene is TRBJ1-1, the V gene TRBV18; a possible D gene is TRBD1 (6 bases). With 4 bases removed from V and 4 bases from J, the gap between germline ends came to 7 bases. Germline CDR1 and CDR2: KGHSH and LQKENI. CDR3 size: 12 residues. CDR3 loop: CASSRTVTEAFF. The CDR3 nucleotides are TGTGCCAGCTCACGGACAGTCACTGAAGCTTTCTTT.

The rearrangement uses TRBV6-5 and TRBJ1-1; TRBD1 matches at 7 bases. The CDR3 runs 15 residues. The germline gives CDR1 MNHEY, CDR2 SVGAGI. The ends lost 4 bases at V and 4 bases at J; junction bases unmatched: 9. The CDR3 DNA reads TGTGCCAGCAGTTGGAGACAGGGTCACGCCACTGAAGCTTTCTTT. It codes for CASSWRQGHATEAFF.